This T cell receptor beta chain was sequenced during a study of low-dose radiotherapy and immunotherapy resistance in tumors. In the study overall: Each patient was administered nivolumab intravenously at 240 mg, which was a flat dose, every two weeks, along with intravenous ipilimumab at 1 mg/kg every six weeks.

This clonotype was recorded at least ten times. Described time point: before trial treatment. V was pared by 3 bases and J by 5 bases, with 8 bases between. Germline V lookup: CDR1 KGHSH, CDR2 LQKENI. CDR3 length: 14 amino acids. With TRAV- and TRBV-specific primers, first-strand cDNA was made, covering the alpha and beta chains. Both a constant-region primer and a V-primer adapter served to amplify TCRs across 15 to 25 PCR cycles. In vitro transcription was used to amplify the isolated mRNA. TCRdb recomputed calls from the reads with MiXCR, one row per CDR3 protein. The profile covers 75,000 to 95,000 distinct CDR3 sequences, with under 9.5% appearing a single time and around 0.97% taken by the ten largest.

The specimen comprised PBMCs, sampled before treatment. The chain uses TRBV18 and TRBJ1-6; no clear D. This TCR was sampled from a male donor with prostate cancer. The CDR3 region has the DNA TGTGCCAGCTCACCTGGCGGGAATAATTCACCCCTCCACTTT. Its protein is CASSPGGNNSPLHF.